This TCR beta chain was profiled in a study of PD-1 blockade in mismatch repair-deficient tumors. Profiling relied on immunoSEQ multiplex PCR, and the TCRdb table lists in-frame clones only, not all of them. Seen here are about 9,400 clones, roughly 85% observed once, and the top ten hold about 0.88%. CDR3 size: 16 residues. Germline CDR1 and CDR2: LGHNA and YNFKEQ. V was clipped by 2 bases and J by 8 bases, with 21 bases between them. This rearrangement joins TRBV4-2 to TRBJ1-2, with D unclear. This sample comprised PBMCs, obtained around 46 weeks after starting pembrolizumab. The TCR was taken from an adult with mismatch repair-deficient cancer. The CDR3 DNA sequence: TGTGCCAGCAGCCAACCAGGTCGGGGAGATATCGGAGGCTACACCTTC. Translated: CASSQPGRGDIGGYTF.